This record concerns one TCR beta chain sequence. Some clones are missing from TCRdb's copy, which holds only in-frame ones; the method was immunoSEQ multiplex PCR. The data show 110,000 to 150,000 clones, about 89% seen once. CDR3 length equals 13 residues. Germline CDR1 reads MNHEY; CDR2 reads SMNVEV (reference sequence). Deletions cut 6 bases from V and 0 bases from J, with 9 bases between. The source of the sample is a study of control samples from healthy donors and cancer patients. Sequencing used blood. The TCR was taken from a man aged 18-30 years in good health. The chain employs TRBV27 and TRBJ2-7; D is undetermined. The CDR3 reads CASRPGPSYEQYF. The DNA for the CDR3 is TGTGCCAGCAGGCCGGGCCCCTCCTACGAGCAGTACTTC.